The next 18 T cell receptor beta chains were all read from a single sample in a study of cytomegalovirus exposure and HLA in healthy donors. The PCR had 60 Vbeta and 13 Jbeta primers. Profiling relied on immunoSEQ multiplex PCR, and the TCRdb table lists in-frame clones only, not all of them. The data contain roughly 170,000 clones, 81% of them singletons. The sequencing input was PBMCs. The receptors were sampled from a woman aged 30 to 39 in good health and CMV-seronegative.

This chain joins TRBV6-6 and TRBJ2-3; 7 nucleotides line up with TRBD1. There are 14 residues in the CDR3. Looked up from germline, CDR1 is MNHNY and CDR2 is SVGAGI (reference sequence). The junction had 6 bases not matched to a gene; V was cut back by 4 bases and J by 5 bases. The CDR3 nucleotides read TGTGCCAGCAGTTTCCGACAGGGTGGAGATACGCAGTATTTT. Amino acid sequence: CASSFRQGGDTQYF.

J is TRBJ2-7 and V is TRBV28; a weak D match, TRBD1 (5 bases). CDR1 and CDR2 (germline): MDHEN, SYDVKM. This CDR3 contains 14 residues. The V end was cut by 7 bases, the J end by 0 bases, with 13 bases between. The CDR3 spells CASKARQNSYEQYF. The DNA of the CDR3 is TGTGCCAGCAAAGCGAGACAGAACTCCTACGAGCAGTACTTC.

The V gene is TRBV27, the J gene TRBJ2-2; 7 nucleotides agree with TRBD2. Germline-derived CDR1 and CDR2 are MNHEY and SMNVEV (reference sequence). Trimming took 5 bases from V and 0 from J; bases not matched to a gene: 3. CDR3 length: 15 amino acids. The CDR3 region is CASSPSGTNTGELFF. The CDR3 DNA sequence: TGTGCCAGCAGTCCCAGCGGGACGAACACCGGGGAGCTGTTTTTT.

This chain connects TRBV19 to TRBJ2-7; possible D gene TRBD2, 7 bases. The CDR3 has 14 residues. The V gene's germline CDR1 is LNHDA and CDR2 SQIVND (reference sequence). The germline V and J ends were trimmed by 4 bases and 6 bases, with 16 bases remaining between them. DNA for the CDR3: TGTGCCAGTAGTACCCGCCAGGGGAGGGCCGAGCAGTACTTC. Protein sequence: CASSTRQGRAEQYF.

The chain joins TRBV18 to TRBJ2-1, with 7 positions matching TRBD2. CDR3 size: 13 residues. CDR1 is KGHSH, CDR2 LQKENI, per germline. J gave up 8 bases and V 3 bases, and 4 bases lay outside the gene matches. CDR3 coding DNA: TGTGCCAGCTCACCGGGGAGGGCTGATGAGCAGTTCTTC. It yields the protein CASSPGRADEQFF.

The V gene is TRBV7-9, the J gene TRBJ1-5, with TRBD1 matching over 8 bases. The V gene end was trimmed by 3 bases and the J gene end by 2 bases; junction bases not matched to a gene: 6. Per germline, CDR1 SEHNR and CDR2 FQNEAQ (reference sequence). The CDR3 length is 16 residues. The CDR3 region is CASSFKTGAGNQPQHF. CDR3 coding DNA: TGTGCCAGCAGCTTTAAGACAGGGGCTGGCAATCAGCCCCAGCATTTT.

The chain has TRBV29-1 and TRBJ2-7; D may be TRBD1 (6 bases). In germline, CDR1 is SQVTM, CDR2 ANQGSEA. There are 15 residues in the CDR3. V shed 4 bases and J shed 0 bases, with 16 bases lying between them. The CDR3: CSVVIRDTLSYEQYF. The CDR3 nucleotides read TGCAGCGTTGTAATCAGGGACACTCTCTCCTACGAGCAGTACTTC.

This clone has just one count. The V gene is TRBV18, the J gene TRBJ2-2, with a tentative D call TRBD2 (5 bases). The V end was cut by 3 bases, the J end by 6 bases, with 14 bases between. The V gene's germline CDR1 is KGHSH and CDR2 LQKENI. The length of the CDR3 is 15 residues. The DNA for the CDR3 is TGTGCCAGCTCACCTTCAATAATGAGGGCCGGGGAGCTGTTTTTT. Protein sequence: CASSPSIMRAGELFF.

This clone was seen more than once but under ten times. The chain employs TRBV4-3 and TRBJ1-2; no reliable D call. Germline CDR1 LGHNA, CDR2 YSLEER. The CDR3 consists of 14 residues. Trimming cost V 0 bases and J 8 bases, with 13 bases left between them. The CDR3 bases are TGCGCCAGCAGCCAAGAGTACGGAAGAGGCGGCTACACCTTC. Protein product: CASSQEYGRGGYTF.

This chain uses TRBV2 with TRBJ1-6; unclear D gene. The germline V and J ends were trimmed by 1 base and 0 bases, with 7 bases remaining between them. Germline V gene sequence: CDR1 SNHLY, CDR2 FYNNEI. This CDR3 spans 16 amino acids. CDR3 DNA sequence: TGTGCCAGCAGTGAAGGAGTGAGCTCCTATAATTCACCCCTCCACTTT. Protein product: CASSEGVSSYNSPLHF.

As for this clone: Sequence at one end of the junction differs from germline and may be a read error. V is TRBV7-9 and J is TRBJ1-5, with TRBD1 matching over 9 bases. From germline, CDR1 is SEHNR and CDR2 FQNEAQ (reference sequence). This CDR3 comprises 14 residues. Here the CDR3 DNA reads TGTTCCAGCAGCGAGGGACAGGGAAACCTGCCCCAGCATTTT. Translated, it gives CSSSEGQGNLPQHF.

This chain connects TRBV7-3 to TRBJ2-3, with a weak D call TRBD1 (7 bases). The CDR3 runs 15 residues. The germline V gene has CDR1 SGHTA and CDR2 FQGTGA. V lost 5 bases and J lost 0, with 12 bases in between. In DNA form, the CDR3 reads TGTGCCAGCAGCGCAGGGGGGACTAGCACAGATACGCAGTATTTT. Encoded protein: CASSAGGTSTDTQYF.

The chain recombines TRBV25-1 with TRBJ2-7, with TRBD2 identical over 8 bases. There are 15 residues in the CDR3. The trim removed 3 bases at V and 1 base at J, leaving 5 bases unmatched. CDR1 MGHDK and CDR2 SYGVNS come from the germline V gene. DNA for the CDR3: TGTGCCAGCAGTGAGCCGGGACTAGGGTCCTACGAGCAGTACTTC. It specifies CASSEPGLGSYEQYF.

CDR3 residues: CASSLATGQGEKLFF. The CDR3 nucleotides are TGTGCCAGCAGCTTAGCAACGGGCCAGGGCGAAAAACTGTTTTTT. This sequence joins TRBV11-1 and TRBJ1-4; perhaps TRBD1 as D (5 bases). The germline CDR1 and CDR2 sequences are SGHAT and FQDESV (reference sequence). The CDR3 is 15 residues long. V lost 0 bases to trimming and J lost 8 bases, with 13 bases between them.

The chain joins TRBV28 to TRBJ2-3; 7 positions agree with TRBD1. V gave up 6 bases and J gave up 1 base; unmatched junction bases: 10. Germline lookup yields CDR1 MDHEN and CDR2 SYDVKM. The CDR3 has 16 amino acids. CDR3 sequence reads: CASRPGQLFGTDTQYF. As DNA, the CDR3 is TGTGCCAGCAGACCGGGACAGCTATTCGGCACAGATACGCAGTATTTT.

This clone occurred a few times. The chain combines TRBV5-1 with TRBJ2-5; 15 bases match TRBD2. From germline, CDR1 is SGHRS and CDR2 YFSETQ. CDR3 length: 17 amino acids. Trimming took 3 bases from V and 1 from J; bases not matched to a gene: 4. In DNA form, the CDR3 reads TGCGCCAGCAGCTCGGGACTAGCGGGGGGCCCCCAAGAGACCCAGTACTTC. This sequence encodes CASSSGLAGGPQETQYF.

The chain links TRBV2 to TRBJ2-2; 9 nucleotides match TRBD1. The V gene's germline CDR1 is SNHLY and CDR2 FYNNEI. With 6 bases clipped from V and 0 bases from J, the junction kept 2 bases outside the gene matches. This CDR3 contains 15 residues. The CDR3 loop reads CASRDRGTNTGELFF. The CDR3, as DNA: TGTGCCAGCAGAGACAGGGGGACGAACACCGGGGAGCTGTTTTTT.

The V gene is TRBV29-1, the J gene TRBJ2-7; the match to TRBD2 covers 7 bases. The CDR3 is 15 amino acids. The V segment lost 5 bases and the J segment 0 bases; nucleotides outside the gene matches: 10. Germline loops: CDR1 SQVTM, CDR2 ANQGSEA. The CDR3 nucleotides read TGCAGCGTTCAATACTTGGGAGGGAACTCCTACGAGCAGTACTTC. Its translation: CSVQYLGGNSYEQYF.